This T cell receptor beta chain was retrieved from a study of blood T cell repertoires in COVID-19. This table comes from immunoSEQ multiplex PCR, and its TCRdb copy is limited to in-frame clones, with some not included. The sample has approximately 140,000 clones; approximately 80% are singletons. The V gene lost 6 bases and the J gene lost 6 bases, with 12 bases spanning the gap. The CDR3 is made up of 13 amino acids. The germline V gene has CDR1 SGHTA and CDR2 FQGNSA. This TCR was sampled from a human donor in a cohort sampled during active COVID-19. The chain recombines TRBV7-2 with TRBJ1-5; D perhaps matches TRBD1 (6 bases). The sequenced sample was peripheral blood. DNA of the CDR3: TGTGCCAGCAGGGAAACAGGGTTTCAGCCCCAGCATTTT. Protein product: CASRETGFQPQHF.